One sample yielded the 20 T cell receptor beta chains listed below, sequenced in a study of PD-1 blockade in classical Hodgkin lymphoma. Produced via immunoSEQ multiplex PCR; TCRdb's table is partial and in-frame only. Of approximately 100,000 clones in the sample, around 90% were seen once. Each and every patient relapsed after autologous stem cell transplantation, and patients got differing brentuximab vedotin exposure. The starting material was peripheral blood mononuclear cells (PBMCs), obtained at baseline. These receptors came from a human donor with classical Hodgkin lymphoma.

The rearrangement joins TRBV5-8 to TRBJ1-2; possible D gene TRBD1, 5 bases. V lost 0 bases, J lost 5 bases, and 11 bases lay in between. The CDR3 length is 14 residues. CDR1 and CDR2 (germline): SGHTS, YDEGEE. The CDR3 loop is CASSLARQLYGYTF. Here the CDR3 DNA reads TGTGCCAGCAGCTTGGCCCGACAGCTATATGGCTACACCTTC.

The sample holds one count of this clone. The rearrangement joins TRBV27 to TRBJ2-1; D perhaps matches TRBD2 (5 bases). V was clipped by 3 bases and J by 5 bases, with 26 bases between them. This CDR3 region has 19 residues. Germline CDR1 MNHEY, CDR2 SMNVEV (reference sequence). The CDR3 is CASSFFPLGSPRGNNEQFF. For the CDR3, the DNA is TGTGCCAGCAGTTTTTTCCCCCTAGGGAGTCCTCGGGGAAACAATGAGCAGTTCTTC.

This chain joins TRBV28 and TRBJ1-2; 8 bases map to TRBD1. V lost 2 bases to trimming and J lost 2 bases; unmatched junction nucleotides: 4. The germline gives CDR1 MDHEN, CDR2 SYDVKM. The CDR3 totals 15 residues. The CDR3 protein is CASSLAQGGNYGYTF. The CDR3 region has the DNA TGTGCCAGCAGTTTAGCACAGGGGGGAAACTATGGCTACACCTTC.

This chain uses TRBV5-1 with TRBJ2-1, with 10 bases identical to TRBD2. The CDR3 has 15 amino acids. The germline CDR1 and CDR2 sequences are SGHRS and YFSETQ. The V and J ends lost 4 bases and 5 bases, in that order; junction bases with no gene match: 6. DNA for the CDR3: TGCGCCAGCAGCGGTGGACTAGCGGCAAACAATGAGCAGTTCTTC. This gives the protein CASSGGLAANNEQFF.

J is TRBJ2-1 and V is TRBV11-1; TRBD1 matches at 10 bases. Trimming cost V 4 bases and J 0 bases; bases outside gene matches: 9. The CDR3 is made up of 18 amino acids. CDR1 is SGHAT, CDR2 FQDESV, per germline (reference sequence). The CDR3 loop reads CASSSTGTGVASYNEQFF. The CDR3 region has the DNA TGTGCCAGCAGCTCAACCGGGACAGGGGTAGCCTCCTACAATGAGCAGTTCTTC. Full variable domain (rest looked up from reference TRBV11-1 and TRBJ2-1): EAEVAQSPRYKITEKSQAVAFWCDPISGHATLYWYRQILGQGPELLVQFQDESVVDDSQLPKDRFSAERLKGVDSTLKIQPAELGDSAMYLCASSSTGTGVASYNEQFFGPGTRLTVL.

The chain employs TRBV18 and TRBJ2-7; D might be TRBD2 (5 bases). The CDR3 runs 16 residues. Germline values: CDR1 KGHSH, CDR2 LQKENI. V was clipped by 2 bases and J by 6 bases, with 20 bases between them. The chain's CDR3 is CASSPKAGGRGIEQYF. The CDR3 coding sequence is TGTGCCAGCTCACCAAAGGCAGGCGGTAGAGGGATCGAGCAGTACTTC.

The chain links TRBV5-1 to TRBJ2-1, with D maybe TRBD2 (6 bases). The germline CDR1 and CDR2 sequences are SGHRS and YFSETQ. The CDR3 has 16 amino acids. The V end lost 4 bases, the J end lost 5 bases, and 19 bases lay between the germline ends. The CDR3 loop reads CASSQGLRTIHNEQFF. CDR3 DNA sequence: TGCGCCAGCAGCCAGGGACTCCGCACGATACACAATGAGCAGTTCTTC.

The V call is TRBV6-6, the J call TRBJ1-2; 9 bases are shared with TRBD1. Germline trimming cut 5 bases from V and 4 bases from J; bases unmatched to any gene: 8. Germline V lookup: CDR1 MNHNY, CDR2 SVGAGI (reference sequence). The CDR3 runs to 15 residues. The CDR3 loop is CASSKDRGAPYGYTF. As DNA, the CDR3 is TGTGCCAGCAGTAAGGACAGGGGCGCTCCCTATGGCTACACCTTC.

CDR3 in DNA: TGTGCCAGCAGCCGGGGACAGCAAGAGACCCAGTACTTC. Its translation: CASSRGQQETQYF. The V gene is TRBV7-3, the J gene TRBJ2-5; 7 bases are shared with TRBD1. The CDR3 has 13 amino acids. V trimming: 5 bases; J trimming: 2 bases; junction bases outside the gene matches: 2. Per the germline V gene, CDR1 is SGHTA and CDR2 is FQGTGA.

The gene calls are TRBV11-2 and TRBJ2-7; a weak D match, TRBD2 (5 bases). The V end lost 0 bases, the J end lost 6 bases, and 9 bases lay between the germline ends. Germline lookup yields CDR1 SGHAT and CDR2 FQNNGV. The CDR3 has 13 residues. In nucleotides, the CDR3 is TGTGCCAGCAGCTTAGATCGGGAACGCGAGCAGTACTTC. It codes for CASSLDREREQYF.

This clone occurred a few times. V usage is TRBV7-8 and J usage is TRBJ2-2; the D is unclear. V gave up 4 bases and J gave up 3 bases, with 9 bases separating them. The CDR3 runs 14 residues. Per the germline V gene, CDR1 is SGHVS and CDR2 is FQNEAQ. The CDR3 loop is CASSSNRDTGELFF. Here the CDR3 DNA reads TGTGCCAGCAGCTCAAATCGGGACACCGGGGAGCTGTTTTTT.

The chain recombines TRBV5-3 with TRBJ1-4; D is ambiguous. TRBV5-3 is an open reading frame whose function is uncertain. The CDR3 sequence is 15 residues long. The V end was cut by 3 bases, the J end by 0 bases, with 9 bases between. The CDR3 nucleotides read TGTGCCAGAAGCTCATTCCCAGCAACTAATGAAAAACTGTTTTTT. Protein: CARSSFPATNEKLFF.

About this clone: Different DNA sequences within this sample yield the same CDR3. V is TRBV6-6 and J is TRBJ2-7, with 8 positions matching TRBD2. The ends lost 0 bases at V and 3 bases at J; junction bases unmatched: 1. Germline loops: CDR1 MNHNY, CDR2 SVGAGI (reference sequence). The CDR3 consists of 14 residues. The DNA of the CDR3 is TGTGCCAGCAGTTACTCCGGGACTAGCTACGAGCAGTACTTC. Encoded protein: CASSYSGTSYEQYF.

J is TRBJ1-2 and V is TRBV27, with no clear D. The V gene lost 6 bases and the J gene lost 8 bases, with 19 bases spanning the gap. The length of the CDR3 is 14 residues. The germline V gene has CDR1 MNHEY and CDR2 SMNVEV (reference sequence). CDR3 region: CASSSFSRRPGYTF. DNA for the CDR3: TGTGCCAGCAGCTCCTTTAGTCGTCGCCCGGGCTACACCTTC.

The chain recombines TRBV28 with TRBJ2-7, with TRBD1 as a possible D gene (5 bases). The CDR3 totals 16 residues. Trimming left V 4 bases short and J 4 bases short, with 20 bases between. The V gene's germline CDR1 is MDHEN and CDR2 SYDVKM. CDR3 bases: TGTGCCAGCAGTTCCCTATTATCAGACAGAAGTTACGAGCAGTACTTC. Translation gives CASSSLLSDRSYEQYF.

DNA for the CDR3: TGCAGCGTTGCAGGGACTATAGTTAGCACAGATACGCAGTATTTT. Amino acid sequence: CSVAGTIVSTDTQYF. The chain joins TRBV29-1 to TRBJ2-3; 7 bases map to TRBD2. CDR3 length equals 15 residues. Per germline, CDR1 SQVTM and CDR2 ANQGSEA. After removal of 4 bases from V and 0 bases from J, the junction contained 7 bases not matched to a gene.

CDR3 DNA sequence: TGTGCCTTATCCTCGGGACCCAGAGCCAAAAACATTCAGTACTTC. It translates to CALSSGPRAKNIQYF. The rearrangement uses TRBV30 and TRBJ2-4; perhaps D is TRBD1 or TRBD2 (5 bases each). V lost 7 bases to trimming and J lost 0 bases, with 16 bases between them. The CDR3 totals 15 residues. Looked up from germline, CDR1 is GTSNPN and CDR2 is SVGIG (reference sequence).

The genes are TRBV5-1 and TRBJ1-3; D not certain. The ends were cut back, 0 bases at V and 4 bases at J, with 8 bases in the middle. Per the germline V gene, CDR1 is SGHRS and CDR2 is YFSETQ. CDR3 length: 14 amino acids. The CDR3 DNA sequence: TGCGCCAGCAGCTTGGAGCCTTCAGGAAACACCATATATTTT. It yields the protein CASSLEPSGNTIYF. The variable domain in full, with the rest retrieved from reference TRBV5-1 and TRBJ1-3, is KAGVTQTPRYLIKTRGQQVTLSCSPISGHRSVSWYQQTPGQGLQFLFEYFSETQRNKGNFPGRFSGRQFSNSRSEMNVSTLELGDSALYLCASSLEPSGNTIYFGEGSWLTVV.

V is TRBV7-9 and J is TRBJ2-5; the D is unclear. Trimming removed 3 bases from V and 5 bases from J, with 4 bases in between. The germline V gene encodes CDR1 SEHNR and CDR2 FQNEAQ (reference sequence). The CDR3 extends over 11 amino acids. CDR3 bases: TGTGCCAGCAGCTTTGGGGAGACCCAGTACTTC. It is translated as CASSFGETQYF.

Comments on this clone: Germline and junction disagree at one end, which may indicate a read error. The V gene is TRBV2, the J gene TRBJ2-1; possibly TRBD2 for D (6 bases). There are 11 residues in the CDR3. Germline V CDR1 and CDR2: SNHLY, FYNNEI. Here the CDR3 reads CASSQRPGEIF. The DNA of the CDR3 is TGTGCCAGCAGCCAACGGCCGGGGGAGATCTTC.